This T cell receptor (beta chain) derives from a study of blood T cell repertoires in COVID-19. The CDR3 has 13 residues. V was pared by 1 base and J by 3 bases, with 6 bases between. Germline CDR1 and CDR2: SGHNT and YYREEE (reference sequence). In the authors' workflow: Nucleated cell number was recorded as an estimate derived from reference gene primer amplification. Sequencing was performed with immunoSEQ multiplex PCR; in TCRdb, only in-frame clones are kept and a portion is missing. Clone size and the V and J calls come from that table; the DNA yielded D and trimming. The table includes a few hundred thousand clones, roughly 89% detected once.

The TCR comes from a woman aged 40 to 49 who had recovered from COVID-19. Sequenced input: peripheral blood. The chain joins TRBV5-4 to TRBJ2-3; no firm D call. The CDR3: CASSLILTDTQYF. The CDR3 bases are TGTGCCAGCAGCTTGATTCTGACAGATACGCAGTATTTT.